This TCR beta chain appears in the sequencing data of a study of early T cells in non-severe SARS-CoV-2 infection. Study-wide findings and caveats: Private and CD4 specificities were missed by VDJdb matching, skewed to anti-spike CD8.

The J segment lost 7 bases and the V segment lost 0 bases, leaving 4 bases of the junction unmatched. The CDR3 extends over 15 amino acids. The germline V gene has CDR1 SGHAT and CDR2 FQNNGV. Individual cDNA molecules each received unique molecular identifiers attached to them. TCRdb passed the 5' RACE reads through MiXCR, listing each CDR3 protein once. The sample records about 80,000 distinct CDR3 sequences, about 12% being singletons. This clonotype was seen ten or more times. Its cognate antigen is unknown. The clonotype comes from an adult who was a healthcare worker with PCR-confirmed SARS-CoV-2 infection or an uninfected control (not recorded which). The rearrangement links TRBV11-2 to TRBJ1-5; 9 bases are a match to TRBD1. Source material: whole blood. The CDR3 protein is CASSLETGGYQPQHF. In nucleotides, the CDR3 is TGTGCCAGCAGCTTAGAGACAGGGGGGTACCAGCCCCAGCATTTT.